One and the same sample provided the 21 T cell receptor beta chains below, sequenced in a study of Tregs in tolerant kidney transplant recipients. Generated by immunoSEQ multiplex PCR, the TCRdb table keeps only in-frame clones and is missing some. The sample shows roughly 69,000 clones, 95% to 98% of them seen only once. The sequences come from Tregs from blood, collected before the transplant. These receptor sequences come from a human donor who received a combined kidney and bone marrow transplant.

In this sample, this clone turned up once. V and J are TRBV19 and TRBJ2-1; 8 nucleotides align to TRBD2. Germline CDR1 and CDR2: LNHDA and SQIVND (reference sequence). This CDR3 contains 15 residues. J gave up 0 bases and V 4 bases, and 2 bases lay outside the gene matches. The CDR3 DNA follows: TGTGCCAGTAGTAAACTAGCGGCCTCCTACAATGAGCAGTTCTTC. This translates into CASSKLAASYNEQFF.

This chain links TRBV6-1 with TRBJ2-7, with 8 bases identical to TRBD1. This CDR3 has 15 residues. V lost 3 bases and J lost 1; bases outside the gene matches: 5. Germline V gives CDR1 MNHNS, CDR2 SASEGT. The DNA for the CDR3 is TGTGCCAGCAGTGAGCGACGGGACAGGTCCTACGAGCAGTACTTC. It encodes CASSERRDRSYEQYF.

The V gene is TRBV28, the J gene TRBJ1-2; 8 bases are a match to TRBD1. The CDR3 runs to 18 residues. CDR1 and CDR2 from the germline V gene are MDHEN and SYDVKM. Trimming at V came to 5 bases and at J to 2 bases, leaving 16 bases not matched to a gene. The chain's CDR3 is CASSVIQGELSENYGYTF. In DNA, the CDR3 is TGTGCCAGCAGTGTTATACAGGGGGAGCTATCTGAAAACTATGGCTACACCTTC.

The chain carries TRBV2 and TRBJ2-1, with D possibly TRBD1 on 5 matching bases. This CDR3 has 14 amino acids. V lost 2 bases and J lost 1, with 6 bases in between. Per germline, CDR1 SNHLY and CDR2 FYNNEI. The CDR3 region has the DNA TGTGCCAGCAGTGAAAGGGGTTCCTACAATGAGCAGTTCTTC. Translating it yields CASSERGSYNEQFF.

This clone appeared a single time. V and J are TRBV19 and TRBJ2-1; 8 bases align to TRBD1. CDR3 length equals 14 residues. Germline values: CDR1 LNHDA, CDR2 SQIVND (reference sequence). The junction had 3 bases not matched to a gene; V was cut back by 8 bases and J by 0 bases. In nucleotides, the CDR3 is TGTGCCAGTGGACAGGGTTACTCCTACAATGAGCAGTTCTTC. Translation gives CASGQGYSYNEQFF.

V is TRBV5-4 and J is TRBJ2-3; 8 bases agree with TRBD2. Germline V gene lookup returns CDR1 SGHNT and CDR2 YYREEE (reference sequence). The CDR3 is 16 residues long. With V trimmed by 3 bases and J by 5 bases, 11 bases remained unmatched. CDR3 DNA sequence: TGTGCCAGCAGCTCTCCCCTCGGGGGGGGCCTAGATACGCAGTATTTT. Residues: CASSSPLGGGLDTQYF.

This clone was found a few times. This chain links TRBV19 with TRBJ1-2, with TRBD1 matching over 8 bases. Trimming took 6 bases from V and 7 from J; bases not matched to a gene: 10. This CDR3 contains 14 residues. The germline V gene encodes CDR1 LNHDA and CDR2 SQIVND (reference sequence). The CDR3 nucleotides are TGTGCCAGTAGAACAGGGGGATTCGTTCGTGGCTACACCTTC. Its protein product is CASRTGGFVRGYTF.

This chain uses TRBV29-1 with TRBJ1-5; maybe TRBD1 (5 bases). CDR3 length: 15 residues. Per the germline V gene, CDR1 is SQVTM and CDR2 is ANQGSEA. V gave up 6 bases and J gave up 0 bases, with 15 bases separating them. CDR3 loop: CSVAETAYSNQPQHF. The CDR3, as DNA: TGCAGCGTGGCGGAGACAGCATATAGCAATCAGCCCCAGCATTTT.

The chain has TRBV10-3 and TRBJ1-3; TRBD1 is a possible D gene (5 bases). Germline V CDR1 and CDR2: ENHRY, SYGVKD. The CDR3 sequence is 14 residues long. V dropped 4 bases and J dropped 0 bases, with 7 bases sitting between them. CDR3: CAISGQNSGNTIYF. CDR3 nucleotides: TGTGCCATCAGTGGACAGAACTCTGGAAACACCATATATTTT.

The chain carries TRBV5-1 and TRBJ2-2; D is undetermined. Germline V CDR1 and CDR2: SGHRS, YFSETQ. Trimming pared 0 bases from V and 6 bases from J, leaving 6 bases between. The CDR3 covers 13 residues. The CDR3 here is CASSLASSGELFF. The DNA for the CDR3 is TGCGCCAGCAGCTTGGCGAGTTCCGGGGAGCTGTTTTTT.

The chain is built from TRBV6-5 and TRBJ2-7, with 9 positions matching TRBD1. CDR1 is MNHEY and CDR2 is SVGAGI in the germline V gene. V shed 5 bases and J 3 bases; nucleotides not matched to a gene: 5. This CDR3 spans 14 amino acids. In DNA form, the CDR3 reads TGTGCCAGCAGTCGCGGGACAGGGTACTACGAGCAGTACTTC. The encoded protein is CASSRGTGYYEQYF.

The gene calls are TRBV19 and TRBJ1-5; D not certain. Trimming cost V 0 bases and J 7 bases, with 13 bases left between them. CDR1 is LNHDA and CDR2 is SQIVND in the germline V gene (reference sequence). This CDR3 spans 15 amino acids. The CDR3 nucleotides are TGTGCCAGTAGTATAGATCCTGGCGGTCAGCAGCCCCAGCATTTT. This translates into CASSIDPGGQQPQHF.

The J gene is TRBJ2-7, the V gene TRBV18, with TRBD2 identical over 13 bases. The V gene end was trimmed by 4 bases and the J gene end by 6 bases; junction bases not matched to a gene: 9. CDR1 is KGHSH and CDR2 is LQKENI in the germline V gene. The length of the CDR3 is 16 residues. DNA of the CDR3: TGTGCCAGCTCACGCGGACTAGCGGGAGATCTCCTCGAGCAGTACTTC. Translating gives CASSRGLAGDLLEQYF.

This clone has only one observation. The chain uses TRBV6-1 and TRBJ2-3; the D gene is possibly TRBD1 (6 bases). V was clipped by 6 bases and J by 4 bases, with 11 bases between them. This CDR3 is built from 13 residues. CDR1 and CDR2 from the germline V gene are MNHNS and SASEGT. The CDR3 loop is CASRPRQADTQYF. CDR3 DNA sequence: TGTGCCAGCAGGCCCCGACAGGCAGATACGCAGTATTTT.

The chain recombines TRBV7-2 with TRBJ1-3; unclear D gene. Germline CDR1 SGHTA, CDR2 FQGNSA. This CDR3 is 14 amino acids long. Trimming left V 2 bases short and J 3 bases short, with 8 bases between. The CDR3 DNA is TGTGCCAGCAGCTTATTGAGGGATGGAAACACCATATATTTT. Amino acid sequence: CASSLLRDGNTIYF.

This chain uses TRBV2 with TRBJ2-1; perhaps TRBD1 as D (6 bases). The germline V and J ends were trimmed by 5 bases and 15 bases, with 14 bases remaining between them. From germline, CDR1 is SNHLY and CDR2 FYNNEI. The CDR3 sequence is 11 residues long. The CDR3 DNA sequence: TGTGCCAGCAGTTTACAGGGTAGTAGGTTCTTC. It translates to CASSLQGSRFF.

This clone was detected only once. The chain has TRBV5-3 and TRBJ1-5; D gene uncertain. TRBV5-3 is classed as an ORF, of uncertain function. The CDR3 length is 13 residues. V dropped 9 bases and J dropped 4 bases, with 14 bases sitting between them. CDR3 DNA sequence: TGTGCCAAAGAAGAAACCGGGAATCAGCCCCAGCATTTT. Its protein is CAKEETGNQPQHF.

The chain uses TRBV5-4 and TRBJ1-1; D gene uncertain. The germline V and J ends were trimmed by 4 bases and 0 bases, with 16 bases remaining between them. Germline V gives CDR1 SGHNT, CDR2 YYREEE (reference sequence). The CDR3 has 16 residues. The CDR3 spells CASSPGLAIMNTEAFF. DNA of the CDR3: TGTGCCAGCAGCCCCGGGTTGGCAATTATGAACACTGAAGCTTTCTTT.

The rearrangement uses TRBV4-2 and TRBJ2-5; TRBD2 matches 8 bases. CDR3 length equals 15 residues. V shed 6 bases and J 3 bases; nucleotides not matched to a gene: 9. The germline V gene has CDR1 LGHNA and CDR2 YNFKEQ. The CDR3 sequence is CASRTGLGMEETQYF. CDR3 bases: TGTGCCAGCAGGACGGGACTAGGGATGGAAGAGACCCAGTACTTC.

V is TRBV4-2 and J is TRBJ1-2; TRBD1 might be the D (5 bases). Trimming removed 1 base from V and 2 bases from J, with 14 bases in between. The CDR3 consists of 16 residues. Germline V gene lookup returns CDR1 LGHNA and CDR2 YNFKEQ. CDR3 in amino acids: CASSQVGSRANYGYTF. CDR3 DNA: TGTGCCAGCAGCCAAGTAGGGTCCAGGGCGAACTATGGCTACACCTTC.

This chain uses TRBV29-1 with TRBJ2-1; 7 bases map to TRBD2. V lost 6 bases, J lost 2 bases, and 4 bases stayed unmatched. The CDR3 covers 13 residues. The V gene's germline CDR1 is SQVTM and CDR2 ANQGSEA. The CDR3 DNA sequence: TGCAGCGTCGGGACTAACCCCTACAATGAGCAGTTCTTC. Amino acid sequence: CSVGTNPYNEQFF.